Presented here are 13 T cell receptor beta chains from one specimen sequenced in a study of blood T cell repertoires in COVID-19. Libraries were prepared by immunoSEQ multiplex PCR; TCRdb keeps only in-frame clonotypes and omits some of them. The table records about 100,000 clones, nearly 90% of them present only once. Sample: peripheral blood. All receptors come from a middle-aged man with active COVID-19.

The chain carries TRBV4-2 and TRBJ2-1, with 8 bases lining up with TRBD2. V gave up 3 bases and J gave up 5 bases; unmatched junction bases: 9. CDR1 is LGHNA and CDR2 is YNFKEQ in the germline V gene. The CDR3 spans 16 residues. CDR3 coding DNA: TGTGCCAGCAGCCAGAGGGAAGCGGGGGCCCACAATGAGCAGTTCTTC. It yields the protein CASSQREAGAHNEQFF.

This clone was recorded once. The chain links TRBV7-2 to TRBJ1-2; no definite D call. This CDR3 is built from 14 residues. V was trimmed by 4 bases and J by 5 bases, leaving 14 bases between them. Germline CDR1 is SGHTA and CDR2 is FQGNSA. CDR3 bases: TGTGCCAGCAGCTCTGTTATGGGCTCATATGGCTACACCTTC. This translates into CASSSVMGSYGYTF.

CDR3 amino acids: CAWSGGGNQPQHF. The CDR3 nucleotides are TGTGCCTGGAGTGGGGGGGGCAATCAGCCCCAGCATTTT. The chain is built from TRBV30 and TRBJ1-5; D might be TRBD1 (5 bases). From germline, CDR1 is GTSNPN and CDR2 SVGIG (reference sequence). With 1 base removed from V and 2 bases from J, the gap between germline ends came to 6 bases. This CDR3 is built from 13 residues.

The J gene is TRBJ2-7, the V gene TRBV5-6, with 8 bases fitting TRBD1. Trimming removed 0 bases from V and 3 bases from J; junction bases left unmatched: 11. Germline V gene data show CDR1 as SGHDT and CDR2 as YYEEEE. This CDR3 spans 17 amino acids. The CDR3 nucleotides are TGTGCCAGCAGCTTGGGGAGGCCCGGGACAGGTCGCTACGAGCAGTACTTC. Encoded protein: CASSLGRPGTGRYEQYF.

The chain has TRBV6-5 and TRBJ2-7; the D gene is possibly TRBD2 (5 bases). This CDR3 has 13 amino acids. CDR1 MNHEY and CDR2 SVGAGI come from the germline V gene. The V and J ends lost 6 bases and 2 bases respectively, with 11 bases between them. The CDR3 is CASRRARTYEQYF. CDR3 coding DNA: TGTGCCAGCAGGCGGGCCCGGACCTACGAGCAGTACTTC.

This clone occurred many times. The rearrangement uses TRBV3-1 (or the pseudogene TRBV3-2) and TRBJ2-1; weak D call: TRBD2 (5 bases). The CDR3 totals 15 residues. CDR1 is LGHDT, CDR2 YNNKEL, per germline (reference sequence). The V gene lost 2 bases and the J gene lost 5 bases, with 13 bases spanning the gap. The CDR3 region has the DNA TGTGCCAGCAGCCAACCTTCCAGCGGTCACAATGAGCAGTTCTTC. Translation: CASSQPSSGHNEQFF.

The V gene is TRBV5-4, the J gene TRBJ2-7; D is perhaps TRBD2 (5 bases). Trimming shortened V by 4 bases and J by 2 bases, and 16 bases separated the two germline ends. Germline V CDR1 and CDR2: SGHNT, YYREEE (reference sequence). The CDR3 length is 15 residues. The CDR3 reads CASSHGGERTYEQYF. In nucleotides, the CDR3 is TGTGCCAGCAGCCACGGTGGGGAGAGAACCTACGAGCAGTACTTC.

The CDR3 DNA sequence: TGCGCCAGCAGCCAAGATATACCCCTGGGTACAGTTTACGAGCAGTACTTC. Translation gives CASSQDIPLGTVYEQYF. V gene TRBV4-1 combines with J gene TRBJ2-7; D ambiguous. This CDR3 has 17 amino acids. V shed 0 bases and J shed 4 bases, with 19 bases lying between them. Germline CDR1 MGHRA, CDR2 YSYEKL.

The V and J genes are TRBV6-5 and TRBJ1-1; a weak D match, TRBD1 (5 bases). Trimming pared 6 bases from V and 1 base from J, leaving 9 bases between. The CDR3 contains 13 residues. From germline, CDR1 is MNHEY and CDR2 SVGAGI. This chain's CDR3 is CASRTTANTEAFF. CDR3 coding DNA: TGTGCCAGCAGGACGACAGCGAACACTGAAGCTTTCTTT.

The chain is built from TRBV9 and TRBJ2-7; D is perhaps TRBD1 (6 bases). Germline V lookup: CDR1 SGDLS, CDR2 YYNGEE. V was trimmed by 0 bases and J by 0 bases, leaving 16 bases between them. The CDR3 is 17 residues long. CDR3 in amino acids: CASSVGNRESTSYEQYF. Written as DNA, the CDR3 is TGTGCCAGCAGCGTAGGGAACAGGGAGTCAACCTCCTACGAGCAGTACTTC.

The chain carries TRBV5-8 and TRBJ1-1; D ambiguous. V was pared by 4 bases and J by 1 base, with 8 bases between. The CDR3 covers 13 residues. The germline V gene has CDR1 SGHTS and CDR2 YDEGEE. The CDR3 DNA reads TGTGCCAGCAGCGAACACCGGAACACTGAAGCTTTCTTT. Encoded protein: CASSEHRNTEAFF.

This clone was seen just once. The rearrangement links TRBV11-2 to TRBJ2-7, with D tentatively TRBD1 (6 bases). Trimming cost V 2 bases and J 5 bases, with 13 bases left between them. Germline CDR1 SGHAT, CDR2 FQNNGV. The CDR3 covers 14 residues. The CDR3 loop is CASSLLTGVNEQYF. The CDR3 nucleotides are TGTGCCAGCAGCTTACTGACAGGAGTCAACGAGCAGTACTTC. Drawing the rest from reference TRBV11-2 and TRBJ2-7, the complete variable domain is EAGVAQSPRYKIIEKRQSVAFWCNPISGHATLYWYQQILGQGPKLLIQFQNNGVVDDSQLPKDRFSAERLKGVDSTLKIQPAKLEDSAVYLCASSLLTGVNEQYFGPGTRLTVT.

V usage is TRBV6-5 and J usage is TRBJ2-5; possibly TRBD2 for D (6 bases). V shed 0 bases and J shed 5 bases, with 10 bases lying between them. The germline V gene encodes CDR1 MNHEY and CDR2 SVGAGI. The CDR3 consists of 14 residues. In DNA form, the CDR3 reads TGTGCCAGCAGTTACTCAGGAGGGCCGGAGACCCAGTACTTC. Translating gives CASSYSGGPETQYF.